The 2 T cell receptor beta chains below were found in one sample sequenced in a study of cytomegalovirus exposure and HLA in healthy donors. The PCR contained 60 Vbeta and 13 Jbeta primers. Produced via immunoSEQ multiplex PCR; TCRdb's table is partial and in-frame only. The sample includes 110,000 or so clones, approximately 75% of them seen just once. Sequenced sample: PBMCs. These receptors were collected from a man over 45 in good health and CMV-seropositive.

The chain has TRBV5-1 and TRBJ1-2, with 8 bases identical to TRBD1. V gave up 0 bases and J gave up 6 bases; unmatched junction bases: 10. CDR1 and CDR2 from the germline V gene are SGHRS and YFSETQ. The CDR3 is 16 residues long. DNA of the CDR3: TGCGCCAGCAGCTTGGAGCCGGGACAGGAAGCGGATGGCTACACCTTC. Amino acids: CASSLEPGQEADGYTF. The full variable domain, with the rest looked up from reference TRBV5-1 and TRBJ1-2, is KAGVTQTPRYLIKTRGQQVTLSCSPISGHRSVSWYQQTPGQGLQFLFEYFSETQRNKGNFPGRFSGRQFSNSRSEMNVSTLELGDSALYLCASSLEPGQEADGYTFGSGTRLTVV.

The chain joins TRBV5-6 to TRBJ1-2, with D uncertain. Germline CDR1 is SGHDT and CDR2 is YYEEEE. The germline V and J ends were trimmed by 4 bases and 7 bases, with 14 bases remaining between them. CDR3 length: 13 amino acids. The CDR3 DNA follows: TGTGCCAGCAGCCCGGATTTTAGCGGTGGCTACACCTTC. Its protein is CASSPDFSGGYTF.